Below are 25 T cell receptor beta chains sequenced from a single sample in a study of control samples from healthy donors and cancer patients. Sequencing used immunoSEQ multiplex PCR; TCRdb keeps in-frame clones, though not all of them. The table has around 180,000 clones, 91% seen once. Sequencing used blood. The source is a woman aged 40-49 years in good health.

This clone was detected only once. The genes are TRBV12-3 or TRBV12-4 and TRBJ1-3; D perhaps matches TRBD1 (5 bases). Trimming removed 4 bases at V and 4 bases at J, with 8 bases between. The CDR3 sequence is 13 residues long. CDR3 coding DNA: TGTGCCAGCAGTTCAGGGAACGGAAACACCATATATTTT. This translates into CASSSGNGNTIYF.

CDR3 in DNA: TGTGCCATCAGTGAGTCCCGCCCGGACAGGGCCAACACTGAAGCTTTCTTT. Translation: CAISESRPDRANTEAFF. The chain recombines TRBV10-3 with TRBJ1-1; TRBD1 agrees at 8 bases. Germline V gives CDR1 ENHRY, CDR2 SYGVKD. V lost 0 bases to trimming and J lost 2 bases; unmatched junction nucleotides: 8. This CDR3 spans 17 amino acids.

This clone was seen only once. The CDR3 nucleotides read TGTGCCAGCAAACCCTCTCGGGGGGTTTCCTACGAGCAGTACTTC. It yields the protein CASKPSRGVSYEQYF. The chain uses TRBV6-5 and TRBJ2-7; 7 positions match TRBD2. The germline gives CDR1 MNHEY, CDR2 SVGAGI. The CDR3 has 15 amino acids. V was pared by 7 bases and J by 1 base, with 10 bases of the junction left unmatched.

This chain connects TRBV7-2 to TRBJ2-3; TRBD2 matches 9 bases. V shed 5 bases and J 2 bases; nucleotides not matched to a gene: 5. This CDR3 is built from 15 residues. Germline lookup yields CDR1 SGHTA and CDR2 FQGNSA. This chain's CDR3 is CASSAGLANTDTQYF. The CDR3 DNA reads as TGTGCCAGCAGCGCCGGACTAGCGAACACAGATACGCAGTATTTT.

The CDR3 reads CASSPTGGSYEQYF. The CDR3 nucleotides are TGTGCCAGCAGCCCGACGGGGGGTTCGTACGAGCAGTACTTC. This chain uses TRBV9 with TRBJ2-7; 7 bases map to TRBD2. This CDR3 region has 14 residues. In germline, CDR1 is SGDLS, CDR2 YYNGEE. The J segment lost 4 bases and the V segment lost 4 bases, leaving 8 bases of the junction unmatched.

This clone was detected a few times. The chain uses TRBV2 and TRBJ1-3; a weak D match, TRBD1 (6 bases). V lost 5 bases to trimming and J lost 5 bases, with 7 bases between them. Germline CDR1 reads SNHLY; CDR2 reads FYNNEI. CDR3 length equals 12 residues. Here the CDR3 reads CASSQGRNTIYF. CDR3 bases: TGTGCCAGCAGTCAGGGGAGAAACACCATATATTTT. Filled out from reference TRBV2 and TRBJ1-3, the complete variable domain reads EPEVTQTPSHQVTQMGQEVILRCVPISNHLYFYWYRQILGQKVEFLVSFYNNEISEKSEIFDDQFSVERPDGSNFTLKIRSTKLEDSAMYFCASSQGRNTIYFGEGSWLTVV.

V and J are TRBV13 and TRBJ2-1, with 7 bases aligning to TRBD2. V shed 4 bases and J 6 bases; nucleotides not matched to a gene: 6. This CDR3 contains 14 residues. In germline, CDR1 is PRHDT, CDR2 FYEKMQ (reference sequence). In DNA form, the CDR3 reads TGTGCCAGCAGCTACGGACTAGGGGTCAATGAGCAGTTCTTC. Translating it yields CASSYGLGVNEQFF. The full variable domain, rest sourced from reference TRBV13 and TRBJ2-1, is AAGVIQSPRHLIKEKRETATLKCYPIPRHDTVYWYQQGPGQDPQFLISFYEKMQSDKGSIPDRFSAQQFSDYHSELNMSSLELGDSALYFCASSYGLGVNEQFFGPGTRLTVL.

This chain links TRBV10-3 with TRBJ1-6; 7 nucleotides align to TRBD1. V lost 0 bases to trimming and J lost 4 bases; unmatched junction nucleotides: 6. Germline V CDR1 and CDR2: ENHRY, SYGVKD. The CDR3 covers 17 residues. The CDR3 is CAISESAGGDYNSPLHF. The CDR3 nucleotides read TGTGCCATCAGTGAGTCGGCAGGGGGGGATTATAATTCACCCCTCCACTTT.

The chain recombines TRBV5-1 with TRBJ1-1, with a weak D call TRBD1 (6 bases). There are 14 residues in the CDR3. The germline gives CDR1 SGHRS, CDR2 YFSETQ. V was pared by 1 base and J by 5 bases, with 12 bases between. In DNA, the CDR3 is TGCGCCAGCAGCTTGACAGGGTTAGGGACTGAAGCTTTCTTT. This gives the protein CASSLTGLGTEAFF.

The chain links TRBV5-1 to TRBJ1-3; no clear D. The germline CDR1 and CDR2 sequences are SGHRS and YFSETQ. The CDR3 is 13 residues long. The V end was cut by 2 bases, the J end by 4 bases, with 7 bases between. The CDR3 is CASSLAPGNTIYF. The CDR3 DNA reads as TGCGCCAGCAGCTTAGCCCCCGGAAACACCATATATTTT. The full variable domain, completed using reference TRBV5-1 and TRBJ1-3, is KAGVTQTPRYLIKTRGQQVTLSCSPISGHRSVSWYQQTPGQGLQFLFEYFSETQRNKGNFPGRFSGRQFSNSRSEMNVSTLELGDSALYLCASSLAPGNTIYFGEGSWLTVV.

The V call is TRBV6-5, the J call TRBJ1-1; D is perhaps TRBD1 (5 bases). This CDR3 has 14 residues. V lost 6 bases, J lost 8 bases, and 19 bases lay in between. Germline V gene sequence: CDR1 MNHEY, CDR2 SVGAGI. The CDR3: CASSATNFGTEAFF. CDR3 in DNA: TGTGCCAGCAGCGCAACAAACTTCGGGACCGAAGCTTTCTTT.

A word on this clone: The same CDR3 arises from other DNA sequences in this sample as well. CDR3 protein: CASTPGQGNQPQHF. The CDR3 nucleotides are TGTGCCAGTACCCCGGGACAGGGAAATCAGCCCCAGCATTTT. The rearrangement uses TRBV19 and TRBJ1-5; TRBD1 matches at 9 bases. Germline assignment: CDR1 LNHDA and CDR2 SQIVND (reference sequence). Unmatched junction bases numbered 5, after V lost 7 bases and J lost 4 bases. The CDR3 has 14 amino acids. The full variable domain, completed using reference TRBV19 and TRBJ1-5, is DGGITQSPKYLFRKEGQNVTLSCEQNLNHDAMYWYRQDPGQGLRLIYYSQIVNDFQKGDIAEGYSVSREKKESFPLTVTSAQKNPTAFYLCASTPGQGNQPQHFGDGTRLSIL.

The chain combines TRBV7-9 with TRBJ1-6; D gene uncertain. CDR1 and CDR2 (germline): SEHNR, FQNEAQ (reference sequence). Trimming left V 5 bases short and J 7 bases short, with 12 bases between. The CDR3 is 14 amino acids. The CDR3 loop reads CASSPSPGNSPLHF. For the CDR3, the DNA is TGTGCCAGCAGCCCCAGCCCGGGGAATTCACCCCTCCACTTT.

The chain has TRBV19 and TRBJ1-2, with 9 bases identical to TRBD1. The CDR3 sequence is 15 residues long. Germline CDR1 is LNHDA and CDR2 is SQIVND (reference sequence). V was pared by 8 bases and J by 4 bases, with 11 bases of the junction left unmatched. The CDR3 sequence: CASQSTGGSVYGYTF. DNA for the CDR3: TGTGCCAGTCAATCAACAGGGGGCTCAGTCTATGGCTACACCTTC.

The chain employs TRBV13 and TRBJ1-2, with D uncertain. The CDR3 loop spans 15 amino acids. Trimming shortened V by 0 bases and J by 1 base, and 9 bases separated the two germline ends. Germline V gives CDR1 PRHDT, CDR2 FYEKMQ (reference sequence). The CDR3 region has the DNA TGTGCCAGCAGCTTAGGTCGCGGAATTAACTATGGCTACACCTTC. It encodes CASSLGRGINYGYTF. Filled out from reference TRBV13 and TRBJ1-2, the complete variable domain reads AAGVIQSPRHLIKEKRETATLKCYPIPRHDTVYWYQQGPGQDPQFLISFYEKMQSDKGSIPDRFSAQQFSDYHSELNMSSLELGDSALYFCASSLGRGINYGYTFGSGTRLTVV.

The chain uses TRBV9 and TRBJ2-1; the D call may be TRBD1 or TRBD2 (6 bases each). The V gene's germline CDR1 is SGDLS and CDR2 YYNGEE. V lost 0 bases and J lost 4, with 11 bases in between. The CDR3 totals 15 residues. CDR3 residues: CASSVGGAEYNEQFF. CDR3 coding DNA: TGTGCCAGCAGCGTAGGGGGGGCTGAGTACAATGAGCAGTTCTTC.

The chain carries TRBV2 and TRBJ2-2; TRBD2 is a possible D gene (6 bases). CDR3 size: 15 residues. Trimming stripped 6 bases from V and 0 bases from J, with 11 bases between. CDR1 is SNHLY and CDR2 is FYNNEI in the germline V gene. The CDR3 DNA sequence: TGTGCCAGCAGGGAGGACTATACGAACACCGGGGAGCTGTTTTTT. Encoded protein: CASREDYTNTGELFF.

This clone was seen only a few times. Other nucleotide sequences in the sample specify the same CDR3. The gene calls are TRBV3-1 (or the pseudogene TRBV3-2) and TRBJ1-3, with 7 bases lining up with TRBD1. V gave up 3 bases and J gave up 3 bases; unmatched junction bases: 2. The CDR3 loop spans 14 amino acids. Per the germline V gene, CDR1 is LGHDT and CDR2 is YNNKEL (reference sequence). DNA for the CDR3: TGTGCCAGCAGCCAGGGACAGCTTGGAAACACCATATATTTT. The encoded protein is CASSQGQLGNTIYF.

V and J are TRBV4-1 and TRBJ1-1; unclear D gene. The CDR3 consists of 13 residues. With 4 bases removed from V and 0 bases from J, the gap between germline ends came to 6 bases. Germline V gives CDR1 MGHRA, CDR2 YSYEKL. The CDR3 protein is CASSRALNTEAFF. The CDR3 coding sequence is TGCGCCAGCAGCCGGGCCCTGAACACTGAAGCTTTCTTT.

The rearrangement uses TRBV6-5 and TRBJ2-5; D is uncertain. Trimming pared 1 base from V and 3 bases from J, leaving 9 bases between. CDR1 is MNHEY and CDR2 is SVGAGI in the germline V gene. CDR3 length equals 14 residues. CDR3 DNA sequence: TGTGCCAGCAGTTACTATCGATTGAAAGAGACCCAGTACTTC. Protein sequence: CASSYYRLKETQYF.

J is TRBJ2-5 and V is TRBV5-1; D is ambiguous. The V and J ends lost 4 bases and 5 bases respectively, with 9 bases between them. The CDR3 runs to 12 residues. The V gene's germline CDR1 is SGHRS and CDR2 YFSETQ. CDR3 DNA: TGCGCCAGCAGCCAGACCTTTGAGACCCAGTACTTC. Translation: CASSQTFETQYF.

The CDR3 DNA reads as TGTGCCACCAGCAGCCCTAACTATGGCTACACCTTC. Amino acids: CATSSPNYGYTF. The rearrangement links TRBV15 to TRBJ1-2, with D unresolved. Germline lookup yields CDR1 LNHNV and CDR2 YYDKDF (reference sequence). V was shortened by 3 bases and J by 0 bases, with 2 bases between the two germline ends. This CDR3 is built from 12 residues.

This chain links TRBV6-1 with TRBJ2-1; perhaps TRBD1 as D (6 bases). Looked up from germline, CDR1 is MNHNS and CDR2 is SASEGT. The CDR3 is 15 residues long. Trimming took off 2 bases at V and 3 bases at J, with 11 bases between the two ends. The CDR3 coding sequence is TGTGCCAGCAGTGAAAGGGGGTATGTCTACAATGAGCAGTTCTTC. This encodes CASSERGYVYNEQFF.

The V call is TRBV5-1, the J call TRBJ2-1, with TRBD2 as a possible D gene (5 bases). The V gene lost 0 bases and the J gene lost 15 bases, with 16 bases spanning the gap. Germline V gene lookup returns CDR1 SGHRS and CDR2 YFSETQ. This CDR3 region has 13 residues. The chain's CDR3 is CASSLEAGMLRFF. The CDR3 coding sequence is TGCGCCAGCAGCTTGGAAGCCGGGATGTTGCGGTTCTTC.

As to this clone: One junction end disagrees with the germline gene, perhaps due to a read error. The V call is TRBV2, the J call TRBJ1-2, with TRBD1 matching over 10 bases. The CDR3 has 10 residues. CDR1 is SNHLY and CDR2 is FYNNEI in the germline V gene. CDR3 region: CASGGQGPHF. The CDR3 coding sequence is TGTGCCAGCGGGGGACAGGGGCCGCACTTC.